This T cell receptor beta chain was captured by sequencing in a study of blood T cells in healthy people across ages. It was with a sample-barcoded 5' primer and a J-beta primer mix that a second PCR of about 6 to 12 cycles was run. A template-switch adaptor containing 12 random nucleotides labeled each cDNA molecule. Individual samples furnished no less than 2.5 million CDR3-containing paired-end reads apiece. TCRdb fed the 5' RACE reads into MiXCR, producing one record per CDR3 protein. The sample consists of 850,000 to 1,000,000 distinct CDR3 sequences, around 46% of them appearing once. About this clonotype: Its target is not known.

The CDR3 runs to 15 residues. Trimming pared 2 bases from V and 0 bases from J, leaving 10 bases between. Per germline, CDR1 MNHNS and CDR2 SASEGT. Each donor's blood draw was ten milliliters of peripheral blood. General study findings and limits: Age advanced and TCR beta diversity per million T cells fell, roughly linearly.

Sample: blood. The chain links TRBV6-1 to TRBJ1-1; no clear D gene. The origin of this receptor is a man aged 30 to 39 in good health. The CDR3 spells CASSENWAMNTEAFF. The CDR3 DNA reads TGTGCCAGCAGTGAAAATTGGGCCATGAACACTGAAGCTTTCTTT.